The rows below give T cell receptor beta chains drawn from one sample of a study of vaccination effects on CD4 cells after COVID-19. For these TCRs, the target antigens are not known. The table came from immunoSEQ multiplex PCR; TCRdb's copy has only in-frame clones and leaves some out. The repertoire holds 40,000 or so clones, with more than 60% as singletons. The source material was CD4+ T cells from PBMCs cultured with a peptide pool, sampled before COVID-19 vaccination. Source of these receptors: a human donor who had a prior SARS-CoV-2 infection. Each CDR3 is given with its conserved first and last residue. The D gene is left open where the match is weak. Not all rows give a size; the values are once, few, many and, for expanded clones, a class.

TRBV5-4	.	TRBD1	TRBJ1-2	CASSRRDSYGYTF	TGTGCCAGCAGCCGCCGGGACAGTTATGGCTACACCTTC
TRBV5-1	.	TRBD2	TRBJ2-2	CASKSSGNSGELFF	TGCGCCAGCAAGTCTAGCGGGAACTCCGGGGAGCTGTTTTTT
TRBV3-1/TRBV3-2	.	TRBD1	TRBJ2-5	CASSQFGKRQGETQYF	TGTGCCAGCAGCCAGTTCGGGAAGCGACAGGGAGAGACCCAGTACTTC
TRBV7-9	.	TRBD1	TRBJ1-3	CASSSTGASSGNTIYF	TGTGCCAGCAGCTCGACAGGGGCCAGCTCTGGAAACACCATATATTTT
TRBV30	.	.	TRBJ1-4	CAWSLGGSTNEKLFF	TGTGCCTGGAGTCTAGGCGGGTCAACTAATGAAAAACTGTTTTTT
TRBV5-1	.	.	TRBJ2-4	CASSDHSGAVIQYF	TGCGCCAGCAGCGACCATTCGGGGGCGGTCATTCAGTACTTC
TRBV20-1	.	.	TRBJ2-5	CSAWAKETQYF	TGCAGTGCTTGGGCCAAAGAGACCCAGTACTTC
TRBV6-2/TRBV6-3	.	.	TRBJ1-5	CASSYPTGLKANQPQHF	TGTGCCAGCAGTTACCCGACAGGTCTTAAGGCAAATCAGCCCCAGCATTTT
TRBV4-1	.	.	TRBJ2-5	CASSQVAGQLETQYF	TGCGCCAGCAGCCAAGTTGCAGGACAGTTGGAGACCCAGTACTTC
TRBV5-1	many	.	TRBJ2-7	CASSSLPGRYEQYF	TGCGCCAGCAGCTCCCTTCCCGGGAGATACGAGCAGTACTTC
TRBV2	.	TRBD2	TRBJ2-2	CASRPGLAIGELFF	TGTGCCAGCCGCCCTGGACTAGCAATCGGGGAGCTGTTTTTT
TRBV7-2	.	TRBD1	TRBJ1-2	CASSLTPIVTGGAYYGYTF	TGTGCCAGCAGCTTAACGCCTATAGTCACAGGGGGCGCTTACTATGGCTACACCTTC
TRBV30	.	.	TRBJ2-7	CAWSRRVGAQYF	TGTGCCTGGAGTAGGAGGGTGGGAGCGCAGTACTTC
TRBV5-1	.	TRBD2	TRBJ2-3	CASSLGGLAGGPDTQYF	TGCGCCAGCAGCTTGGGAGGCTTAGCGGGGGGGCCAGATACGCAGTATTTT
TRBV12-3/TRBV12-4	once	.	TRBJ1-1	CASSLAQTGEAFF	TGTGCCAGCAGTTTAGCCCAAACAGGAGAAGCTTTCTTT
TRBV5-1	.	.	TRBJ1-1	CASSLGPGGTEAFF	TGCGCCAGCAGCTTGGGGCCGGGGGGGACTGAAGCTTTCTTT
TRBV24-1	.	.	TRBJ2-2	CATSDLRQMNTGELFF	TGTGCCACCAGTGATTTGAGACAGATGAACACCGGGGAGCTGTTTTTT
TRBV5-1	.	.	TRBJ2-5	CASGMTDETQYF	TGCGCCAGCGGGATGACGGATGAGACCCAGTACTTC
TRBV28	.	TRBD2	TRBJ2-7	CASSLIAGSAYEQYF	TGTGCCAGCAGTTTAATAGCGGGATCTGCCTACGAGCAGTACTTC
TRBV19	once	.	TRBJ1-1	CASTSGAGENTEAFF	TGTGCCAGTACCTCCGGGGCCGGGGAGAACACTGAAGCTTTCTTT
TRBV6-5	once	.	TRBJ1-5	CASSLVQASNQPQHF	TGTGCCAGCAGTTTGGTACAGGCAAGCAATCAGCCCCAGCATTTT
TRBV18	few	TRBD2	TRBJ2-3	CASLPSLAGDSGTDTQYF	TGTGCCAGCTTGCCTTCACTAGCGGGAGATTCGGGAACAGATACGCAGTATTTT
TRBV7-2	.	.	TRBJ2-2	CASSHTTGPGELFF	TGTGCCAGCAGTCATACCACGGGTCCCGGGGAGCTGTTTTTT
TRBV30	.	.	TRBJ2-1	CAWSSSQDEQFF	TGTGCCTGGAGTTCTAGTCAGGATGAGCAGTTCTTC
TRBV2	.	.	TRBJ2-3	CASRDTLTDTQYF	TGTGCCAGCCGGGACACCCTTACAGATACGCAGTATTTT
TRBV9	.	.	TRBJ2-3	CASSVDAATDTQYF	TGTGCCAGCAGCGTAGATGCGGCCACAGATACGCAGTATTTT
TRBV12-3/TRBV12-4	once	.	TRBJ2-3	CASIQGGADTQYF	TGTGCCAGCATTCAGGGGGGGGCCGATACGCAGTATTTT
TRBV7-2	once	TRBD1	TRBJ1-2	CASSFWGWGRGQRGYGYTF	TGTGCCAGCAGCTTTTGGGGCTGGGGCAGGGGGCAGAGAGGCTATGGCTACACCTTC
TRBV21-1	.	.	TRBJ2-1	CASSKVGAGGPSEQFF	TGTGCCAGCAGCAAAGTTGGTGCGGGAGGGCCTAGTGAGCAGTTCTTC
TRBV5-1	.	TRBD1	TRBJ2-7	CASSLPGQGYEQYF	TGCGCCAGCAGCTTGCCGGGACAGGGATACGAGCAGTACTTC
TRBV20-1	.	.	TRBJ2-5	CSAREPSWKYF	TGCAGTGCTAGAGAACCGAGTTGGAAGTACTTC
TRBV19	.	TRBD2	TRBJ2-5	CASSTLEASGVETQYF	TGTGCCAGTAGTACCCTGGAAGCTAGCGGGGTAGAGACCCAGTACTTC
TRBV9	.	.	TRBJ2-3	CASSVGPDTQYF	TGTGCCAGCAGCGTAGGCCCAGATACGCAGTATTTT
TRBV5-1	.	TRBD1	TRBJ1-6	CASSDPQGGRSSPLHF	TGCGCCAGCAGCGATCCCCAGGGGGGAAGGAGTTCACCCCTCCACTTT
TRBV4-3	.	.	TRBJ2-7	CASSRDSFSYEQYF	TGCGCCAGCAGCCGGGACTCCTTCTCCTACGAGCAGTACTTC
TRBV5-1	.	.	TRBJ1-2	CASNPSPDIHGYTF	TGCGCCAGCAACCCATCCCCGGACATCCATGGCTACACCTTC
TRBV5-6	.	.	TRBJ2-3	CASSLDVADTQYF	TGTGCCAGCAGCTTGGATGTGGCCGATACGCAGTATTTT
TRBV4-2	.	.	TRBJ2-1	CASSQGPAPYNEQFF	TGTGCCAGCAGCCAAGGGCCAGCGCCCTACAATGAGCAGTTCTTC
TRBV5-1	once	.	TRBJ1-1	CASSFFQGMNTEAFF	TGCGCCAGCAGCTTTTTCCAGGGGATGAACACTGAAGCTTTCTTT
TRBV7-3	few	TRBD1	TRBJ1-2	CASSLTPGQIHGYTF	TGTGCCAGCAGCTTAACTCCGGGACAGATCCATGGCTACACCTTC
TRBV9	.	TRBD1	TRBJ1-2	CASSVGQGNYGYTF	TGTGCCAGCAGCGTAGGACAGGGGAACTATGGCTACACCTTC
TRBV4-3	.	TRBD2	TRBJ2-2	CASSQDPAGETGELFF	TGCGCCAGCAGCCAAGATCCAGCGGGAGAAACCGGGGAGCTGTTTTTT
TRBV27	few	.	TRBJ2-1	CASSLIPTHPVEQFF	TGTGCCAGCAGTTTAATACCGACCCACCCGGTTGAGCAGTTCTTC
TRBV30	.	.	TRBJ1-2	CAWRYTGSPGYTF	TGTGCCTGGAGATACACAGGGTCGCCGGGCTACACCTTC
TRBV9	.	TRBD2	TRBJ2-1	CASSPSSRGVAGGRFNEQFF	TGTGCCAGCAGCCCAAGTAGTCGTGGAGTAGCGGGGGGGCGGTTCAATGAGCAGTTCTTC
TRBV5-1	.	.	TRBJ2-2	CASSLSRRNTGELFF	TGCGCCAGCAGCTTGTCCCGGCGGAACACCGGGGAGCTGTTTTTT
TRBV29-1	few	.	TRBJ2-1	CSHDSSSYNEQFF	TGCAGCCACGACAGCAGCTCCTACAATGAGCAGTTCTTC
TRBV6-5	.	.	TRBJ1-6	CASSYDSGAATPLHF	TGTGCCAGCAGTTACGATAGTGGTGCCGCCACACCCCTCCACTTT
TRBV2	few	.	TRBJ2-5	CASSSQGLQETQYF	TGTGCCAGCTCCTCACAGGGACTCCAAGAGACCCAGTACTTC
TRBV7-3	.	.	TRBJ2-3	CASSAPSISDTQYF	TGTGCCAGCAGTGCCCCGTCCATATCAGATACGCAGTATTTT
TRBV7-9	.	.	TRBJ1-1	CASSFRGVGNTEAFF	TGTGCCAGCAGCTTTCGGGGGGTAGGGAACACTGAAGCTTTCTTT
TRBV10-3	.	TRBD2	TRBJ2-2	CAISEEIGTSAGELFF	TGTGCCATCAGTGAGGAGATCGGTACTAGCGCCGGGGAGCTGTTTTTT
TRBV7-2	.	.	TRBJ2-7	CASSLGSSSEQYF	TGTGCCAGCAGCTTAGGATCATCTAGCGAGCAGTACTTC
TRBV7-2	.	.	TRBJ2-3	CASSFMDTQYF	TGTGCCAGCAGCTTCATGGATACGCAGTATTTT